The 9 T cell receptor beta chains reported below all come from one sample, sequenced in a study of CD8 T cells in Susac syndrome. Reverse transcription of 0.5 to 1 ug RNA used random hexamers. Via MiXCR, TCRdb re-called the immunoSEQ multiplex PCR reads, giving one row per CDR3 protein. The table shows 74,000 or so distinct CDR3 sequences, with about 93% occurring only once. The material sequenced was CD4+ T cells from PBMCs. These receptors originate from a human donor with Susac syndrome.

This clonotype came up once. The chain is built from TRBV12-3 or TRBV12-4 and TRBJ2-1; no definite D call. The germline V and J ends were trimmed by 5 bases and 3 bases, with 11 bases remaining between them. The CDR3 is 14 amino acids. Here the CDR3 DNA reads TGTGCCAGCAGTCAGCCGACACGCTACAATGAGCAGTTCTTC. Its protein product is CASSQPTRYNEQFF.

The rearrangement links TRBV11-2 to TRBJ2-3, with TRBD1 matching 7 bases. The CDR3 runs to 14 residues. Germline V lookup: CDR1 SGHAT, CDR2 FQNNGV. V lost 4 bases and J lost 4; bases outside the gene matches: 5. DNA of the CDR3: TGTGCCAGCAGCTCAGGGGGTAGCGCAGATACGCAGTATTTT. Amino acids: CASSSGGSADTQYF.

The V gene is TRBV28, the J gene TRBJ1-3; possible D gene TRBD1, 5 bases. The V end was cut by 9 bases, the J end by 0 bases, with 12 bases between. The CDR3 has 14 amino acids. CDR1 MDHEN and CDR2 SYDVKM come from the germline V gene. CDR3 DNA: TGTGCCAGTACTACAGGTTCCTCTGGAAACACCATATATTTT. This translates into CASTTGSSGNTIYF. The full variable domain, with the rest looked up from reference TRBV28 and TRBJ1-3, is DVKVTQSSRYLVKRTGEKVFLECVQDMDHENMFWYRQDPGLGLRLIYFSYDVKMKEKGDIPEGYSVSREKKERFSLILESASTNQTSMYLCASTTGSSGNTIYFGEGSWLTVV.

The V and J genes are TRBV7-9 and TRBJ2-4; 8 bases align to TRBD2. Trimming at V came to 2 bases and at J to 12 bases, leaving 9 bases not matched to a gene. This CDR3 has 14 amino acids. Per germline, CDR1 SEHNR and CDR2 FQNEAQ (reference sequence). The chain's CDR3 is CASSLYGGAENQYF. In DNA form, the CDR3 reads TGTGCCAGCAGCTTATACGGGGGGGCCGAGAATCAGTACTTC.

The rearrangement uses TRBV7-8 and TRBJ2-1; 9 bases match TRBD2. Germline CDR1 reads SGHVS; CDR2 reads FQNEAQ. This CDR3 region has 15 residues. V lost 5 bases to trimming and J lost 7 bases; unmatched junction nucleotides: 9. Here the CDR3 DNA reads TGTGCCAGCAGCCCTCAAGTGCGGGGGGGGAATGAGCAGTTCTTC. It is translated as CASSPQVRGGNEQFF.

The V gene is TRBV29-1, the J gene TRBJ2-7, with 7 nucleotides matching TRBD2. J was trimmed by 0 bases and V by 7 bases; bases with no gene match: 9. The CDR3 runs 14 residues. The V gene's germline CDR1 is SQVTM and CDR2 ANQGSEA. The CDR3 bases are TGCAGCGCTGGGCGGGAGCCAAGCTCCTACGAGCAGTACTTC. This codes for CSAGREPSSYEQYF.

This rearrangement joins TRBV2 to TRBJ1-1, with TRBD1 as a possible D gene (6 bases). V lost 4 bases and J 6 bases, leaving 15 bases between the germline ends. The CDR3 is 14 residues long. Germline loops: CDR1 SNHLY, CDR2 FYNNEI. The CDR3 DNA is TGTGCCAGCAGTGGCGGACAGCGACGGGCTGAAGCTTTCTTT. Translation: CASSGGQRRAEAFF.

The chain has TRBV20-1 and TRBJ2-2, with D tentatively TRBD2 (5 bases). Per the germline V gene, CDR1 is DFQATT and CDR2 is SNEGSKA (reference sequence). The CDR3 is made up of 14 amino acids. The V gene lost 1 base and the J gene lost 4 bases, with 10 bases spanning the gap. The CDR3 DNA follows: TGCAGTGCTAGAGCCCGTAGCGCCACCGGGGAGCTGTTTTTT. The encoded protein is CSARARSATGELFF.

The rearrangement joins TRBV9 to TRBJ1-5; D remains unclear. Trimming shortened V by 7 bases and J by 2 bases, and 10 bases separated the two germline ends. The CDR3 consists of 13 residues. Germline assignment: CDR1 SGDLS and CDR2 YYNGEE. CDR3 amino acids: CASHRPGNQPQHF. CDR3 DNA: TGTGCCAGCCACAGACCTGGCAATCAGCCCCAGCATTTT.